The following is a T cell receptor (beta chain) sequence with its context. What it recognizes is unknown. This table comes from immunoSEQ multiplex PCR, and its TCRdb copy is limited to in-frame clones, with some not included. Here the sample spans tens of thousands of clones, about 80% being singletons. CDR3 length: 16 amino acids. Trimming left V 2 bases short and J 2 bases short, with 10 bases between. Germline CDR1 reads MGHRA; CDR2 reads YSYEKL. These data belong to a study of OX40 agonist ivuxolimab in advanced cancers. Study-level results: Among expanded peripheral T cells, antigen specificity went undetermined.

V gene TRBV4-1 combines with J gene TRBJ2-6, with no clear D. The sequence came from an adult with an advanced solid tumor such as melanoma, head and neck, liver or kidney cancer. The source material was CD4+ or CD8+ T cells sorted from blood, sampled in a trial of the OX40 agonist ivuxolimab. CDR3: CASSQLGLPGANVLTF. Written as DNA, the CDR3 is TGCGCCAGCAGCCAATTGGGTTTGCCTGGGGCCAACGTCCTGACTTTC.